Sequencing of this T cell receptor (beta chain) was carried out in a study of shared clonotypes between healthy human individuals. Libraries were prepared by immunoSEQ multiplex PCR; TCRdb keeps only in-frame clonotypes and omits some of them. This table holds 2 million or so clones, 90% to 95% found once. Concerning this clone: Its matching antigen is unknown.

Trimming pared 6 bases from V and 0 bases from J, leaving 12 bases between. There are 15 residues in the CDR3. CDR1 is MNHEY, CDR2 SVGAGI, per germline. Study-wide findings and caveats: All-four-donor shared clonotypes had higher generation probabilities than non-shared clonotypes did.

The V call is TRBV6-5, the J call TRBJ2-1; D remains ambiguous. Sequencing was done on a sample of naive CD4+ T cells sorted from blood. As for subset: CD45RA+ positively selected. This receptor was identified in a man in his late teens or twenties in good health. The CDR3 loop is CASSMDPSSYNEQFF. CDR3 in DNA: TGTGCCAGCAGCATGGACCCTAGCTCCTACAATGAGCAGTTCTTC.